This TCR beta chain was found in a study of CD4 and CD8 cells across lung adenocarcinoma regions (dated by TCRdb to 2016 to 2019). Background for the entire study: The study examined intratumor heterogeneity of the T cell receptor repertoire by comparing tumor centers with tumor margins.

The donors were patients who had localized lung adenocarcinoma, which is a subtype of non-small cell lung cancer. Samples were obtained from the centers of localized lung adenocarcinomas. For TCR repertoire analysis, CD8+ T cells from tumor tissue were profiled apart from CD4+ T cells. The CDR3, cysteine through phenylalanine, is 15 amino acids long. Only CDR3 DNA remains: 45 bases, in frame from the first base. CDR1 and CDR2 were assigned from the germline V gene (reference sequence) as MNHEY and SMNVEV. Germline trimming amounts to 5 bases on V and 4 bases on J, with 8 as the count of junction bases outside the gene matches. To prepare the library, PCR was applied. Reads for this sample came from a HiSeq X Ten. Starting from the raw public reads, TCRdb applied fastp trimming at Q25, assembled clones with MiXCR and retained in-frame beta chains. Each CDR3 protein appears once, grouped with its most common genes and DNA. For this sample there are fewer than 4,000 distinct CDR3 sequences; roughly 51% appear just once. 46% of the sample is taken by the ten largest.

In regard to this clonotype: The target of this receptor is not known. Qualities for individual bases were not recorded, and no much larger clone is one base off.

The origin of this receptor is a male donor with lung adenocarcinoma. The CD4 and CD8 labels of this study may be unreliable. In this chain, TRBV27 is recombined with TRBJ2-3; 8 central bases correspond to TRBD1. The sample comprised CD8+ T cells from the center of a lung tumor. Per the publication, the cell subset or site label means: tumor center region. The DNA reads TGTGCCAGCAGTCAACAGGGGGAAGTCGCAGATACGCAGTATTTT. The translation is CASSQQGEVADTQYF.